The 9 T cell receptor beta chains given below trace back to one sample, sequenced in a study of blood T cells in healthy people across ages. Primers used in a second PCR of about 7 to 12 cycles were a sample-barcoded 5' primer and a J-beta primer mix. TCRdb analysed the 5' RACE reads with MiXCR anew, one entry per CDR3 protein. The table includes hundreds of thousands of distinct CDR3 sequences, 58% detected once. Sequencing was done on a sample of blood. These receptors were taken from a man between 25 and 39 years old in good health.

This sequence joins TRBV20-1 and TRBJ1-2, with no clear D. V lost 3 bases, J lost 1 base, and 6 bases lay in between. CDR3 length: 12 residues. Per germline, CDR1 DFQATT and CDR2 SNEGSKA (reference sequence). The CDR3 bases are TGCAGTGCTAGTGGTGTTAACTATGGCTACACCTTC. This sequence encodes CSASGVNYGYTF.

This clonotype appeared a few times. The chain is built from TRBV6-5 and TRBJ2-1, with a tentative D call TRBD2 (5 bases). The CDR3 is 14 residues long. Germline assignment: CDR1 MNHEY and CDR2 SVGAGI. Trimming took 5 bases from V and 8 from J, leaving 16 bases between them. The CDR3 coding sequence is TGTGCCAGCAGTACTTCTTTCTACGGGGATGAGCAGTTCTTC. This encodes CASSTSFYGDEQFF.

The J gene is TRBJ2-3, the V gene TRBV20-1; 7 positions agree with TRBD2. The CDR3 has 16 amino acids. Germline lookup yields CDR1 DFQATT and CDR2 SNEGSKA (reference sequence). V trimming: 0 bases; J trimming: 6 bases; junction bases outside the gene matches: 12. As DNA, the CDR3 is TGCAGTGCTAGAGAATCTTCTAGCGGTAGATGGGATACGCAGTATTTT. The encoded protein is CSARESSSGRWDTQYF.

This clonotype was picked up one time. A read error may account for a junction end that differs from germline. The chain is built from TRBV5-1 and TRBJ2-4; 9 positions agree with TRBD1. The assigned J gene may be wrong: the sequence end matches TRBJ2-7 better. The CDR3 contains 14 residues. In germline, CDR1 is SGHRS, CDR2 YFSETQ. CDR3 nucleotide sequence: TGCACCAGCAGCGCCGGGACAGGGAAAGGCGAGCAGTACTTC. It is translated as CTSSAGTGKGEQYF.

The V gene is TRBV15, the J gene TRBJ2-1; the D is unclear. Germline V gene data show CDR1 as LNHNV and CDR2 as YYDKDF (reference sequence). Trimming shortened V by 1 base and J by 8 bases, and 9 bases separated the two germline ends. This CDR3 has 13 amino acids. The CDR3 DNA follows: TGTGCCACCAGCAGAGTGGTGGGCGATGAGCAGTTCTTC. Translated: CATSRVVGDEQFF.

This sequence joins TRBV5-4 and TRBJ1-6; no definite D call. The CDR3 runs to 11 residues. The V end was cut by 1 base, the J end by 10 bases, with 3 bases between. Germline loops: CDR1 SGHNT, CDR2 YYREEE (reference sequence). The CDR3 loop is CASSLYSPLHF. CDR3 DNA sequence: TGTGCCAGCAGCTTGTACTCACCCCTCCACTTT.

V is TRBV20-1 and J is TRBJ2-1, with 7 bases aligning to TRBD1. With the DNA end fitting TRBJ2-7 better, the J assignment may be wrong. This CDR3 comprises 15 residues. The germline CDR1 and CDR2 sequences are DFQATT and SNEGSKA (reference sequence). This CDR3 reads CSADTGTVSYNEQYF. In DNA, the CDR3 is TGCAGTGCTGATACCGGGACAGTCTCCTACAATGAGCAGTACTTC.

The CDR3 region is CSAPQSIDEQFF. DNA of the CDR3: TGCAGTGCGCCACAGTCGATCGATGAGCAGTTCTTC. V is TRBV20-1 and J is TRBJ2-1; D is ambiguous. Germline values: CDR1 DFQATT, CDR2 SNEGSKA (reference sequence). Trimming removed 6 bases from V and 8 bases from J, with 14 bases in between. The length of the CDR3 is 12 residues.

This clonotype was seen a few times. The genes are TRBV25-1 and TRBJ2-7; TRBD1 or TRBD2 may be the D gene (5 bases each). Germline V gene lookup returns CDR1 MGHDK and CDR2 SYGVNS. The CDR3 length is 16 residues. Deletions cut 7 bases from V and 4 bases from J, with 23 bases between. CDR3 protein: CASKTESRGGRYEQYF. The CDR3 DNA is TGTGCCAGCAAAACGGAAAGTAGGGGTGGGAGATACGAGCAGTACTTC.